The clone carrying this TCR beta chain was seen many times. The antigen is not known. This specimen comes from a study of CD8 T cells in ankylosing spondylitis. General study results and limits: According to the report, clones linked to the disease were significantly enriched in matched synovial fluid samples taken from ankylosing spondylitis patients. Certain motif variants had earlier appeared in reactive arthritis synovial fluid and blood.

The CDR3 is 17 amino acids. V shed 8 bases, J shed 1 base, and the junction held 12 bases outside the gene matches. The V gene's germline CDR1 is SQVTM and CDR2 ANQGSEA. TCRdb passed the 5' RACE reads through MiXCR, listing each CDR3 protein once. This sample has about 92,000 distinct CDR3 sequences, with just under 9% found just once. The chain uses TRBV29-1 and TRBJ2-1, with TRBD2 matching over 12 bases. This receptor was obtained from a male donor with ankylosing spondylitis or in good health (not recorded which). Sequenced: blood, either unsorted or a sorted T cell fraction (not recorded which). This chain's CDR3 is CSSTGTSGPLSYNEQFF. The CDR3 DNA is TGCAGCTCGACCGGGACTAGCGGGCCCCTATCCTACAATGAGCAGTTCTTC.